Here is one T cell receptor (beta chain) with its context. The source of the sample is a study of blood T cell repertoires in COVID-19. With 6 bases clipped from V and 9 bases from J, the junction kept 10 bases outside the gene matches. This CDR3 spans 15 amino acids. Per the germline V gene, CDR1 is SNHLY and CDR2 is FYNNEI. Only in-frame clones appear in the TCRdb table, and some are missing; sequencing was by immunoSEQ multiplex PCR. This table has about 530,000 clones, less than 90% appearing once. Seattle's cohort entered during active infection and was followed longitudinally. The specimen sequenced was peripheral blood. This clonotype originated in a woman aged 50 to 65 with COVID-19, enrolled during active disease. The genes are TRBV2 and TRBJ2-1, with TRBD2 matching 11 bases. The CDR3: CASRRGTSGESEQFF. The CDR3 coding sequence is TGTGCCAGCAGGAGGGGGACTAGCGGAGAGAGTGAGCAGTTCTTC.